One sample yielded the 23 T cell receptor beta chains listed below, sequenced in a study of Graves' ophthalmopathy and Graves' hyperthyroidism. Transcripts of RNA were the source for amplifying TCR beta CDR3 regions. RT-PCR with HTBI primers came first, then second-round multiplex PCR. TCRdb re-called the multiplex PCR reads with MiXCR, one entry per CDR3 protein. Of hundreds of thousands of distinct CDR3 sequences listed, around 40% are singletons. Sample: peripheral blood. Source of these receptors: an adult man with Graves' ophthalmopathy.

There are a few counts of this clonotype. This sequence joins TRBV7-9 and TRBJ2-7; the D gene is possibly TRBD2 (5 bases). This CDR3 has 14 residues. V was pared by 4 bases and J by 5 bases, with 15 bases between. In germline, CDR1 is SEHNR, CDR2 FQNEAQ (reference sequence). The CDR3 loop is CASSSPTGWDEQYF. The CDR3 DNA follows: TGTGCCAGCAGCTCCCCCACGGGGTGGGACGAGCAGTACTTC. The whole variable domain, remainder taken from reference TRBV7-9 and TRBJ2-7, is DTGVSQNPRHKITKRGQNVTFRCDPISEHNRLYWYRQTLGQGPEFLTYFQNEAQLEKSRLLSDRFSAERPKGSFSTLEIQRTEQGDSAMYLCASSSPTGWDEQYFGPGTRLTVT.

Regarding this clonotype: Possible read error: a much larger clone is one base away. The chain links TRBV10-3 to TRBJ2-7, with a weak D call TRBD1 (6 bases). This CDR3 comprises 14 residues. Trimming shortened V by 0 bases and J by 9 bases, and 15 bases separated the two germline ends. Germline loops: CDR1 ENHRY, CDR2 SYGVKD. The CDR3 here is CAISESTTGKGQYF. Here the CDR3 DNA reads TGTGCCATCAGTGAGTCGACTACAGGGAAAGGGCAGTACTTC.

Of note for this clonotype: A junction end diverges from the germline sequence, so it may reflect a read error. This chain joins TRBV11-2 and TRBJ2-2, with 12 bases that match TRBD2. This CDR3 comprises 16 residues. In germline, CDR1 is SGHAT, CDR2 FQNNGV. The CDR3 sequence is CTSSWLAGGPVGELFF. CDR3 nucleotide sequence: TGTACCAGCAGCTGGCTAGCGGGGGGGCCAGTCGGGGAGCTGTTTTTT.

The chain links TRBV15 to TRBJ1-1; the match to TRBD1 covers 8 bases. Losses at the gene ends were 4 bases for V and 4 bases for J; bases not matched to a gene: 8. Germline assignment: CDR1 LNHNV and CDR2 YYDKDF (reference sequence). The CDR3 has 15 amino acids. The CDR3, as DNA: TGTGCCACCAGCATATACAGGGGGTTGGGCACTGAAGCTTTCTTT. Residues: CATSIYRGLGTEAFF.

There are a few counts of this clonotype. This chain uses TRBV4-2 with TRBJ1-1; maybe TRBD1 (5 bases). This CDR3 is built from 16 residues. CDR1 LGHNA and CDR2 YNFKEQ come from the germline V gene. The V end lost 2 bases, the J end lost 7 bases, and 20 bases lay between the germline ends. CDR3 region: CASSQLARTRGNEAFF. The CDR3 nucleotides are TGTGCCAGCAGCCAATTGGCAAGGACGAGGGGAAATGAAGCTTTCTTT.

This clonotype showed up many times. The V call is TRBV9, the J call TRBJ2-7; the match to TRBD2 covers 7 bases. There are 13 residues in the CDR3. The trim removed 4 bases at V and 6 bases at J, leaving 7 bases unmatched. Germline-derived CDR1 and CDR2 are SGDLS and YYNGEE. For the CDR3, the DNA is TGTGCCAGCAGCCCGGGGGGAAGTGGCGAGCAGTACTTC. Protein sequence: CASSPGGSGEQYF. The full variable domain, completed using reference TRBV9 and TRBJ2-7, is DSGVTQTPKHLITATGQRVTLRCSPRSGDLSVYWYQQSLDQGLQFLIQYYNGEERAKGNILERFSAQQFPDLHSELNLSSLELGDSALYFCASSPGGSGEQYFGPGTRLTVT.

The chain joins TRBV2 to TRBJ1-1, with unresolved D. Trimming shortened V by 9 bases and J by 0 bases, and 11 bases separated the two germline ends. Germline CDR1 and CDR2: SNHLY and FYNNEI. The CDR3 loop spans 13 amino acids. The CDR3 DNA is TGTGCCAGTTTAAAGGGCATGAACACTGAAGCTTTCTTT. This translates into CASLKGMNTEAFF.

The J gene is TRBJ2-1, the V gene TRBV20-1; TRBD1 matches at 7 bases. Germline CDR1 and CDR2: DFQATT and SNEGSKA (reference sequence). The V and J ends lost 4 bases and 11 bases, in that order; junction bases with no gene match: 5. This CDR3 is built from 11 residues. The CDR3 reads CSAITGAQQFF. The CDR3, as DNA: TGCAGTGCTATAACAGGGGCGCAGCAGTTCTTC.

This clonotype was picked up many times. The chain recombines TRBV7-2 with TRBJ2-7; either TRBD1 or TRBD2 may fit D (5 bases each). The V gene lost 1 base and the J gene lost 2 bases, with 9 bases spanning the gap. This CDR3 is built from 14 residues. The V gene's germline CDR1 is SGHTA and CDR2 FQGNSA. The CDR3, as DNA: TGTGCCAGCAGCTTAGATGGGGGTCCCTACGAGCAGTACTTC. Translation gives CASSLDGGPYEQYF. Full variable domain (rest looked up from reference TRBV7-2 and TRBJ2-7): GAGVSQSPSNKVTEKGKDVELRCDPISGHTALYWYRQSLGQGLEFLIYFQGNSAPDKSGLPSDRFSAERTGGSVSTLTIQRTQQEDSAVYLCASSLDGGPYEQYFGPGTRLTVT.

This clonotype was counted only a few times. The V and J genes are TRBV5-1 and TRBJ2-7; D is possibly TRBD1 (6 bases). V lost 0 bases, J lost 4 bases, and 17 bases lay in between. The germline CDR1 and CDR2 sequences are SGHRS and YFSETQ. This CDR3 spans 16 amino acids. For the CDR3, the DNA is TGCGCCAGCAGCTTGGTTTTGAGGACAGAAGGATACGAGCAGTACTTC. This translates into CASSLVLRTEGYEQYF. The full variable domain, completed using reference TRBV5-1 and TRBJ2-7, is KAGVTQTPRYLIKTRGQQVTLSCSPISGHRSVSWYQQTPGQGLQFLFEYFSETQRNKGNFPGRFSGRQFSNSRSEMNVSTLELGDSALYLCASSLVLRTEGYEQYFGPGTRLTVT.

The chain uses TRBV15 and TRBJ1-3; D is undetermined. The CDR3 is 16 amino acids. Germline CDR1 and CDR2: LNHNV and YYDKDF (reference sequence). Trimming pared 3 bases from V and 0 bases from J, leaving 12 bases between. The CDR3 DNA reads TGTGCCACCAGCAGTGAAGCGCTTCTCTCTGGAAACACCATATATTTT. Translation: CATSSEALLSGNTIYF.

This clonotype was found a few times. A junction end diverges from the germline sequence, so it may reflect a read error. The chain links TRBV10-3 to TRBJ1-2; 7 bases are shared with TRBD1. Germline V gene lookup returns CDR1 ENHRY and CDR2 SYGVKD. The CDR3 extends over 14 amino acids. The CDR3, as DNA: TGTGCCAGCAGTAAACAGGGGACCAACTATGGCTACACCTTC. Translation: CASSKQGTNYGYTF.

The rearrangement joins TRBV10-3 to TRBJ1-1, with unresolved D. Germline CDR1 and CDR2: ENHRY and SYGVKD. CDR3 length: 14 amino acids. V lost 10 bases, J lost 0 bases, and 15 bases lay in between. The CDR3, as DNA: TGTGCCACCAGCGCCACCGAGATGAACACTGAAGCTTTCTTT. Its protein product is CATSATEMNTEAFF.

The CDR3 spells CATSGVGDRGHEQYF. CDR3 in DNA: TGTGCCACCAGTGGCGTAGGCGACAGGGGGCACGAGCAGTACTTC. The chain couples TRBV24-1 to TRBJ2-7; 10 bases fit TRBD1. The CDR3 totals 15 residues. The V gene end was trimmed by 5 bases and the J gene end by 5 bases; junction bases not matched to a gene: 8. From germline, CDR1 is KGHDR and CDR2 SFDVKD.

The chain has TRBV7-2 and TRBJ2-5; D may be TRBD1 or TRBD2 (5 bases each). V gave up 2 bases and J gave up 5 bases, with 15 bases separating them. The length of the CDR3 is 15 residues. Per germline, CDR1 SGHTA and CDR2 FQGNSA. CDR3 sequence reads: CASSLRERDGETQYF. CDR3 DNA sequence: TGTGCCAGCAGCTTAAGGGAGAGGGACGGTGAGACCCAGTACTTC.

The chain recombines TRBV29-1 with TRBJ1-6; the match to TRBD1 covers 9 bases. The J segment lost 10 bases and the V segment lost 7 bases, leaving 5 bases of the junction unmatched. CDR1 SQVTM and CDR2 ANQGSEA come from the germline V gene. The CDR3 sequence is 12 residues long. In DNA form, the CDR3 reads TGCAGCGCGGGACAGGGAATGTCACCCCTCCACTTT. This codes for CSAGQGMSPLHF.

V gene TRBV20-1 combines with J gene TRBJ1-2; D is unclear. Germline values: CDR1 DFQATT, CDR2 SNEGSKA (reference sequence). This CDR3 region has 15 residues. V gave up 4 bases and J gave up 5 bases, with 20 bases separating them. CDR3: CSANEFARGLYGYTF. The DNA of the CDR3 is TGCAGTGCTAATGAATTCGCCCGCGGGCTTTATGGCTACACCTTC.

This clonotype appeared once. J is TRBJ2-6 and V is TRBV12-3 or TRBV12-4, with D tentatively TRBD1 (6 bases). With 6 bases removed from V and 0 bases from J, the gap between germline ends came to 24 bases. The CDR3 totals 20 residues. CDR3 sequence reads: CASSNRQASFLSSGANVLTF. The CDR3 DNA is TGTGCCAGCAGCAATAGACAGGCCAGTTTCCTATCCTCTGGGGCCAACGTCCTGACTTTC.

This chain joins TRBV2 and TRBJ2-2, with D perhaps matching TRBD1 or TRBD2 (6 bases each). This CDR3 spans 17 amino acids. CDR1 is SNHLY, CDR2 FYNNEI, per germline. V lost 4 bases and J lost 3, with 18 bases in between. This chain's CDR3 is CASSAGGGFGDTGELFF. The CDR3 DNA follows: TGTGCCAGCAGTGCCGGGGGCGGGTTCGGGGACACCGGGGAGCTGTTTTTT.

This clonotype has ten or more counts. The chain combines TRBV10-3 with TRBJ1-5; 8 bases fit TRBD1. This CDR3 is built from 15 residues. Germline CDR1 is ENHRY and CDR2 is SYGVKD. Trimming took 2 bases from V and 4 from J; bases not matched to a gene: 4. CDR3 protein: CAISEGTGGNQPQHF. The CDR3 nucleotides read TGTGCCATCAGTGAGGGAACAGGGGGTAATCAGCCCCAGCATTTT.

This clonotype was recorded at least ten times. The CDR3 loop reads CAISEQLVNTEAFF. For the CDR3, the DNA is TGTGCCATCAGTGAACAGCTCGTGAACACTGAAGCTTTCTTT. V usage is TRBV10-3 and J usage is TRBJ1-1; no definite D call. Germline-derived CDR1 and CDR2 are ENHRY and SYGVKD. V was pared by 3 bases and J by 0 bases, with 8 bases between. There are 14 residues in the CDR3.

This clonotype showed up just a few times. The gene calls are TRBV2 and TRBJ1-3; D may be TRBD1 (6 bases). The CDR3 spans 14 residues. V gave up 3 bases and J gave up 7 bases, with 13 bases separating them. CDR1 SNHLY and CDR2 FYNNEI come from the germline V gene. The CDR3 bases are TGTGCCAGCAGTGACCTCGGACAGTGGAACACCATATATTTT. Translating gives CASSDLGQWNTIYF. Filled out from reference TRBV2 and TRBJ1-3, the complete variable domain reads EPEVTQTPSHQVTQMGQEVILRCVPISNHLYFYWYRQILGQKVEFLVSFYNNEISEKSEIFDDQFSVERPDGSNFTLKIRSTKLEDSAMYFCASSDLGQWNTIYFGEGSWLTVV.

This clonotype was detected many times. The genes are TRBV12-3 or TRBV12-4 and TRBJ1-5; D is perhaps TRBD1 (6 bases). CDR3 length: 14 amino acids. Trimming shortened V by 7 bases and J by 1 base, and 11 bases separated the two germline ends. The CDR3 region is CASMGRGSNQPQHF. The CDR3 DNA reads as TGTGCCAGCATGGGGAGGGGGAGCAATCAGCCCCAGCATTTT.